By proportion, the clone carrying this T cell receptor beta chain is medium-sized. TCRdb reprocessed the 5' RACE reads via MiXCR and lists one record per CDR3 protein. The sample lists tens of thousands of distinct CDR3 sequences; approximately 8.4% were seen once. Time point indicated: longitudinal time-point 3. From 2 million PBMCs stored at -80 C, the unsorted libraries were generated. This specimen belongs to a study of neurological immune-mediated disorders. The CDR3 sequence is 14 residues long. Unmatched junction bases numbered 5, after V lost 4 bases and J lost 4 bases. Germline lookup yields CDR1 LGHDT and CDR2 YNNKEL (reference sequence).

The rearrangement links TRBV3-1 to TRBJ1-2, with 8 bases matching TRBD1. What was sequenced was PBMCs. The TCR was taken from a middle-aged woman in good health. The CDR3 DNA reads TGTGCCAGCAGCCCTCGACAGGGGAGCTATGGCTACACCTTC. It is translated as CASSPRQGSYGYTF.